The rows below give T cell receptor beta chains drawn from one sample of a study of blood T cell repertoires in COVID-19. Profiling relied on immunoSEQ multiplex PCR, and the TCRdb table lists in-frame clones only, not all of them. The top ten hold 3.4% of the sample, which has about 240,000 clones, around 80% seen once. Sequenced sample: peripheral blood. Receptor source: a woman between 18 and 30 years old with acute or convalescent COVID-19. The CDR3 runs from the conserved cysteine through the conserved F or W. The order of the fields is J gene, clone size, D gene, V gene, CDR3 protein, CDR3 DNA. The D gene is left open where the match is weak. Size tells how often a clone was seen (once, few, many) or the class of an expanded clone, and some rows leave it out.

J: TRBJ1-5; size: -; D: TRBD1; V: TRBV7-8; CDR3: CASSPLTGNSNQPQHF; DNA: TGTGCCAGCAGCCCCCTGACAGGGAATAGCAATCAGCCCCAGCATTTT
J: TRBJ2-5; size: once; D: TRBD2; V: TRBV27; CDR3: CASQPGLAGETQYF; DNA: TGTGCCAGCCAACCGGGACTAGCGGGGGAGACCCAGTACTTC
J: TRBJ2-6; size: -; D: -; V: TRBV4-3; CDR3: CASSQPGGGRSNVLTF; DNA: TGCGCCAGCAGCCAACCCGGAGGTGGTCGGAGCAACGTCCTGACTTTC
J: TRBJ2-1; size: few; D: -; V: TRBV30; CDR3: CACSRGYNEQFF; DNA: TGTGCCTGCTCACGAGGGTACAATGAGCAGTTCTTC
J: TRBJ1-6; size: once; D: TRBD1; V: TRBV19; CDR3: CASNSHPRQGNSPLHF; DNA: TGTGCCAGTAATTCCCACCCCCGACAGGGGAACTCACCCCTCCACTTT
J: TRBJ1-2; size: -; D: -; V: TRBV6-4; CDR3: CASSQTGNYGYTF; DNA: TGTGCCAGCAGTCAAACAGGAAACTATGGCTACACCTTC
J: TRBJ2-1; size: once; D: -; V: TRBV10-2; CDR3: CASRERLGREQFF; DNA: TGCGCCAGCAGAGAGAGACTGGGGCGTGAGCAGTTCTTC
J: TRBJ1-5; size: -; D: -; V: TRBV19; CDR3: CASSIGPGRSNQPQHF; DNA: TGTGCCAGTAGTATAGGTCCAGGGCGAAGCAATCAGCCCCAGCATTTT
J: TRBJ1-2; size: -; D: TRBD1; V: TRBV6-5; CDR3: CASRDRGHVYGYTF; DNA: TGTGCCAGCAGGGACAGGGGGCATGTCTATGGCTACACCTTC
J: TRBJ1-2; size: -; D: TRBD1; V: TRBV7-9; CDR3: CASSHPNRGTYGYTF; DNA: TGTGCCAGCAGCCATCCTAACAGGGGGACCTATGGCTACACCTTC
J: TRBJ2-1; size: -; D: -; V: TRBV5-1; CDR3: CASSLIRSSYNEQFF; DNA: TGCGCCAGCAGCTTGATACGGAGCTCCTACAATGAGCAGTTCTTC
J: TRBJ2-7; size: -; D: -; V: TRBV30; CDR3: CAWGGQNYEQYF; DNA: TGTGCCTGGGGGGGGCAGAACTACGAGCAGTACTTC
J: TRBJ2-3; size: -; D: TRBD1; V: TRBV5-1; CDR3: CASSGDRADTQYF; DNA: TGCGCCAGCAGCGGAGACAGGGCAGATACGCAGTATTTT
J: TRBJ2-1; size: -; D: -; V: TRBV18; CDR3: CASSARAPLDNEQFF; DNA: TGTGCCAGCTCAGCCAGGGCGCCGTTGGACAATGAGCAGTTCTTC
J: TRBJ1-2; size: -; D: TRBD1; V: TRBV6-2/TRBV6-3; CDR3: CASSHMGQGNYGYTF; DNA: TGTGCCAGCAGCCATATGGGACAGGGGAACTATGGCTACACCTTC
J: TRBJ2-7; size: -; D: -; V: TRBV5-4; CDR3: CASSLEQGGYEQYF; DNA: TGTGCCAGCAGCTTGGAGCAGGGTGGGTACGAGCAGTACTTC
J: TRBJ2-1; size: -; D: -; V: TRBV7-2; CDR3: CASSARQGGWDEQFF; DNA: TGTGCCAGCAGCGCTCGACAGGGAGGCTGGGATGAGCAGTTCTTC
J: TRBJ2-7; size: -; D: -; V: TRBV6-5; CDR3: CASSYSGLSGEYEQYF; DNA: TGTGCCAGCAGTTACTCCGGCCTTAGCGGAGAGTACGAGCAGTACTTC
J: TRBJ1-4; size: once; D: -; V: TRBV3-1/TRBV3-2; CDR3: CASSQGRVVEKLFF; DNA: TGTGCCAGCAGCCAAGGCAGGGTTGTCGAAAAACTGTTTTTT
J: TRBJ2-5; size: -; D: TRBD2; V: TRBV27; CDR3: CASSAFGGQETQYF; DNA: TGTGCCAGCAGTGCATTCGGGGGGCAAGAGACCCAGTACTTC
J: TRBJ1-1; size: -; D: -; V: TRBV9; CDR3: CASSPGGDTEAFF; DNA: TGTGCCAGCAGCCCCGGGGGGGACACTGAAGCTTTCTTT
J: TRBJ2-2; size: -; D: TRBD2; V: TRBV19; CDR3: CASSIVVSGTLNTGELFF; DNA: TGTGCCAGTAGTATAGTAGTTAGCGGGACCCTTAACACCGGGGAGCTGTTTTTT
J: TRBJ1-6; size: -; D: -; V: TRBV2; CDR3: CASSEAQGGSPLHF; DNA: TGTGCCAGCAGTGAAGCACAGGGTGGCTCACCCCTCCACTTT
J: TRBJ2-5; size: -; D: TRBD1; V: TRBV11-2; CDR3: CASSQGQGSGETQYF; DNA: TGTGCCAGCAGCCAGGGACAGGGTTCCGGGGAGACCCAGTACTTC
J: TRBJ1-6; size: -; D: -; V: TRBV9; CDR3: CATTNGGTLSSPLHF; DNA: TGTGCCACAACCAACGGGGGGACTCTCTCTTCACCCCTCCACTTT
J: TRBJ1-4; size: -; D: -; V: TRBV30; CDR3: CAWSVLNEKLFF; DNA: TGTGCCTGGAGTGTACTGAATGAAAAACTGTTTTTT
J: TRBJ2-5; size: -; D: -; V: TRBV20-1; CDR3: CSASPPLVKETQYF; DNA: TGCAGTGCTAGTCCGCCACTAGTAAAAGAGACCCAGTACTTC
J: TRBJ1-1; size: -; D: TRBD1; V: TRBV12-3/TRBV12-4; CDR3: CASSQGQTEAFF; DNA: TGTGCCAGCAGTCAGGGACAGACTGAAGCTTTCTTT
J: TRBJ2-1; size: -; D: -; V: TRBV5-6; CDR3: CASSLPSRYNEQFF; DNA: TGTGCCAGCAGCCTCCCTAGCAGATACAATGAGCAGTTCTTC
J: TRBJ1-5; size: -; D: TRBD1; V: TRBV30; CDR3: CAWSGQVGQPQHF; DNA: TGTGCCTGGAGCGGACAGGTCGGACAGCCCCAGCATTTT
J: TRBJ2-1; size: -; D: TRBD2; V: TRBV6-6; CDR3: CASSLPTSGSRGSYNEQFF; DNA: TGTGCCAGCAGTCTCCCGACTAGCGGGAGCAGGGGCTCCTACAATGAGCAGTTCTTC
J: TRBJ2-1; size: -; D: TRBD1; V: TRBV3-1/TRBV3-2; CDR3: CASSRQRTGSYNEQFF; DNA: TGTGCCAGCAGCCGTCAAAGGACAGGGTCCTACAATGAGCAGTTCTTC
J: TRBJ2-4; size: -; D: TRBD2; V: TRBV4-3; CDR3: CASSQDGLAGTKNIQYF; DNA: TGCGCCAGCAGCCAAGATGGACTAGCGGGAACCAAAAACATTCAGTACTTC
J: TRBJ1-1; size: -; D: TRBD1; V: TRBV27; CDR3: CASSSLSTGAGTEAFF; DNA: TGTGCCAGCAGTTCCCTCTCGACAGGGGCAGGGACTGAAGCTTTCTTT
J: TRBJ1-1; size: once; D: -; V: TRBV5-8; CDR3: CASSIDPGVGTEAFF; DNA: TGTGCCAGCAGCATCGACCCGGGGGTGGGCACTGAAGCTTTCTTT
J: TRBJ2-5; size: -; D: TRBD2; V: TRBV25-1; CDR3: CASSFSSGRVGQETQYF; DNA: TGTGCCAGCAGTTTTTCTAGCGGGAGAGTCGGGCAAGAGACCCAGTACTTC
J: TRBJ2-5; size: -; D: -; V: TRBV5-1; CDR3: CASSLLDSGPQETQYF; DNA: TGCGCCAGCAGCTTGTTGGACTCAGGACCACAAGAGACCCAGTACTTC
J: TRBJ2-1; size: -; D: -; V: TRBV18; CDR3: CASSPPGLWRGNEQFF; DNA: TGTGCCAGCTCACCACCCGGGCTTTGGCGGGGCAATGAGCAGTTCTTC
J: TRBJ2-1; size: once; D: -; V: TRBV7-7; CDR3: CASSLEGQGPYNEQFF; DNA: TGTGCTAGCAGCTTAGAGGGGCAGGGTCCCTACAATGAGCAGTTCTTC
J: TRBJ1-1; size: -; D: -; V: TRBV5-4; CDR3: CASSAGGNRLNTEAFF; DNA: TGTGCCAGCAGCGCGGGGGGTAACAGGTTGAACACTGAAGCTTTCTTT
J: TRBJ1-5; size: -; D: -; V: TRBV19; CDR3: CASSIGETPYSNQPQHF; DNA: TGTGCCAGTAGTATCGGGGAAACCCCCTATAGCAATCAGCCCCAGCATTTT
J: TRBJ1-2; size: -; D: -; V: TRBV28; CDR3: CASSSTGLGYTF; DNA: TGTGCCAGCAGCTCTACAGGGTTGGGCTACACCTTC
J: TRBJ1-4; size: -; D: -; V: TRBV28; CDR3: CASSPTGRASEKLFF; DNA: TGTGCCAGCAGTCCGACTGGCAGGGCAAGTGAAAAACTGTTTTTT
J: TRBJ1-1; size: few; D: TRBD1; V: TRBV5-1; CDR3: CASSFDPGQGVTEAFF; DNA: TGCGCCAGCAGCTTTGATCCGGGACAGGGAGTCACTGAAGCTTTCTTT
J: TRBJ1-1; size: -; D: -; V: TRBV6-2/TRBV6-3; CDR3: CASSYSKYRVKAEAFF; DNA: TGTGCCAGCAGTTACTCGAAGTACAGGGTGAAGGCTGAAGCTTTCTTT
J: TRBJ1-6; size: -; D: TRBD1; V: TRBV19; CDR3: CASSDRGSRSPLHF; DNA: TGTGCCAGTAGTGACAGGGGTTCCCGTTCACCCCTCCACTTT
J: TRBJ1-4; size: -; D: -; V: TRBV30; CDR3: CAWMVTGLNEKLFF; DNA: TGTGCCTGGATGGTTACAGGTCTAAATGAAAAACTGTTTTTT
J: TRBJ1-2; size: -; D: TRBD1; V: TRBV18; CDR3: CASSPPRDRGYGYTF; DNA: TGTGCCAGCTCACCGCCGAGGGACAGGGGGTATGGCTACACCTTC
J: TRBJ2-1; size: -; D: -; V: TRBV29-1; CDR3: CSVDLDSHTLNNEQFF; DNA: TGCAGCGTTGATTTGGACTCCCACACACTGAACAATGAGCAGTTCTTC
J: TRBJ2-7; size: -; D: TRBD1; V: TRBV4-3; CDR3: CASSQGKGQGKYEQYF; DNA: TGCGCCAGCAGCCAAGGCAAGGGACAGGGTAAATACGAGCAGTACTTC
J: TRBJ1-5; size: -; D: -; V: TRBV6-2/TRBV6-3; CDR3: CASSFDSYRGQPQHF; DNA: TGTGCCAGCAGTTTTGACTCCTACCGGGGTCAGCCCCAGCATTTT
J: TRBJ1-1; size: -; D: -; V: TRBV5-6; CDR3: CASSLFSRLTEAFF; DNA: TGTGCCAGCAGCTTGTTCTCGAGGTTGACTGAAGCTTTCTTT
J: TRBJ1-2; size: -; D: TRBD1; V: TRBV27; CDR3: CASSKRTGNPYPDGYTF; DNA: TGTGCCAGCAGTAAACGGACAGGGAATCCCTACCCTGATGGCTACACCTTC
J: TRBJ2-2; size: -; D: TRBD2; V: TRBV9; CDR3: CASSQGGGSPPGELFF; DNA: TGTGCCAGCAGCCAGGGTGGCGGGAGCCCCCCCGGGGAGCTGTTTTTT
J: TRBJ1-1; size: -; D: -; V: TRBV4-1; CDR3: CASSLAKWTEAFF; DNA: TGCGCCAGCAGCCTGGCCAAATGGACTGAAGCTTTCTTT